This T cell receptor (beta chain) appears in the sequencing data of a study of cytomegalovirus exposure and HLA in healthy donors. Worth noting for this clone: The antigen remains undetermined.

PCR involved 60 Vbeta and 13 Jbeta primers. TCRdb's copy holds only in-frame clones and misses some; the assay was immunoSEQ multiplex PCR. The sample lists 100,000 or so clones, about four fifths seen once, with under 1.5% in the top ten. Points from the study as a whole: Near-uniform donor sequencing depth was presumed by presence/absence analyses. TCR beta V- and J-gene trimming, according to a later analysis, was linked to a missense DCLRE1C variant. Later findings reportedly placed an Asian-associated ancestry cluster below the approximately 670-donor mean for N-insertions.

The CDR3 runs to 12 residues. Germline assignment: CDR1 MNHNS and CDR2 SASEGT. Trimming cost V 2 bases and J 11 bases, with 13 bases left between them. This receptor was obtained from a man aged 25-40 years in good health and CMV-seronegative. The rearrangement uses TRBV6-1 and TRBJ2-7; D may be TRBD2 (7 bases). Source material: PBMCs. In DNA form, the CDR3 reads TGTGCCAGCAGTGAAAGGGGAGGGGACAAGTACTTC. Its protein is CASSERGGDKYF.